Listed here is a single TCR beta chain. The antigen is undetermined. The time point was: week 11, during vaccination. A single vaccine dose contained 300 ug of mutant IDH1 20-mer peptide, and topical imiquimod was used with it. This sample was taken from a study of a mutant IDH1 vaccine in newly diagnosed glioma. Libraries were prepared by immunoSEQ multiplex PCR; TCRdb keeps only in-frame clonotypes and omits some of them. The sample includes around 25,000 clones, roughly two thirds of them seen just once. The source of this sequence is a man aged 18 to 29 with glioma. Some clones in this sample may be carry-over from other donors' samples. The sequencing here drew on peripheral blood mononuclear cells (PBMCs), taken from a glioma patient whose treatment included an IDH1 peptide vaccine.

CDR3 in amino acids: CASSPIGGANYEQYF. For the CDR3, the DNA is TGTGCCAGCTCACCAATAGGGGGGGCAAATTACGAGCAGTACTTC. The J gene is TRBJ2-7, the V gene TRBV18; the D gene is possibly TRBD2 (7 bases). This CDR3 has 15 residues. Germline V CDR1 and CDR2: KGHSH, LQKENI. The ends were cut back, 2 bases at V and 4 bases at J, with 15 bases in the middle.